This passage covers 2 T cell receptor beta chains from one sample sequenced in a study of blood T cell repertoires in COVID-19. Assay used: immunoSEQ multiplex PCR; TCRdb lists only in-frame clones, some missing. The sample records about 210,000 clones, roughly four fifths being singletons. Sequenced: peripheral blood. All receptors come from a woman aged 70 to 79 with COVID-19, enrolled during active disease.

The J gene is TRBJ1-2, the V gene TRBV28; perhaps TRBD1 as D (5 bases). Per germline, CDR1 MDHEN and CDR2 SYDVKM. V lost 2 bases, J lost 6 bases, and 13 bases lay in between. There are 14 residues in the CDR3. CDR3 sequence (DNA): TGTGCCAGCAGTTTAGTGGGGGGTAGAAATGGCTACACCTTC. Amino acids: CASSLVGGRNGYTF.

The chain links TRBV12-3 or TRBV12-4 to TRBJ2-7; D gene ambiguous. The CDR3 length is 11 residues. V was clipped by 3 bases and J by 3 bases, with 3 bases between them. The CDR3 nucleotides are TGTGCCAGCAGTTTCAGCTACGAGCAGTACTTC. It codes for CASSFSYEQYF.